These T cell receptor beta chains were read from a single sample in a study of shared clonotypes between healthy human individuals. Assay used: immunoSEQ multiplex PCR; TCRdb lists only in-frame clones, some missing. The repertoire holds some 1.5 million clones, with 95% to 99% as singletons. Sequences were obtained from naive CD4+ T cells sorted from blood. These receptors originate from a man aged 25 to 45 in good health. Each CDR3 is given with its conserved first and last residue. Fields, in order: J gene, V gene, D gene, clone size, CDR3 protein, CDR3 DNA. The D gene is left open where the match is weak. A row's size may be missing; if present it is once, few, many or a size class.

TRBJ2-7 TRBV7-9 . . CASSPDLREQYF TGTGCCAGCAGCCCCGATTTACGGGAGCAGTACTTC
TRBJ2-7 TRBV5-5 . . CASSLPGPYEQYF TGTGCCAGCAGCCTACCTGGACCTTACGAGCAGTACTTC
TRBJ2-3 TRBV7-2 . . CASSLLGGTGLRDTQYF TGTGCCAGCAGCTTACTCGGGGGAACCGGTTTGAGGGATACGCAGTATTTT
TRBJ2-7 TRBV9 TRBD2 . CASSPQLAGVLDEQYF TGTGCCAGCAGCCCTCAACTAGCGGGGGTTCTCGACGAGCAGTACTTC
TRBJ1-3 TRBV5-4 TRBD1 once CASSLGDSPGRGNTIYF TGTGCCAGCAGCCTAGGGGACAGTCCAGGGCGAGGAAACACCATATATTTT
TRBJ2-3 TRBV29-1 . . CSSATGATDTQYF TGCAGCTCCGCAACGGGAGCAACAGATACGCAGTATTTT
TRBJ2-1 TRBV4-1 . . CASSQGARGRVEQFF TGCGCCAGCAGCCAAGGAGCCAGGGGCAGGGTTGAGCAGTTCTTC
TRBJ1-1 TRBV11-2 TRBD1 . CASSLVRGMDTEAFF TGTGCCAGCAGCTTAGTCAGGGGGATGGACACTGAAGCTTTCTTT
TRBJ1-5 TRBV30 . . CAWSLTDSNQPQHF TGTGCCTGGAGTTTGACGGATAGCAATCAGCCCCAGCATTTT
TRBJ2-7 TRBV2 TRBD1 . CASSLDRGTIEQYF TGTGCCAGCAGCCTTGACAGGGGCACTATCGAGCAGTACTTC
TRBJ2-7 TRBV5-1 . . CASRDYRVSEQYF TGCGCCAGCAGAGACTACAGGGTATCCGAGCAGTACTTC
TRBJ2-5 TRBV9 . . CASSVGRSYQETQYF TGTGCCAGCAGCGTAGGGAGGTCCTACCAAGAGACCCAGTACTTC
TRBJ2-4 TRBV4-2 TRBD2 . CASTPSVAGGPSIQYF TGTGCCAGCACCCCGTCCGTCGCGGGAGGGCCGAGCATTCAGTACTTC
TRBJ1-5 TRBV28 . once CASSFQLVGNQPQHF TGTGCCAGCAGTTTTCAGTTGGTTGGCAATCAGCCCCAGCATTTT
TRBJ2-7 TRBV7-9 . . CASSSPPTDYEQYF TGTGCCAGCAGCTCCCCCCCTACAGACTACGAGCAGTACTTC
TRBJ2-2 TRBV19 TRBD1 . CASKGTGTGATGELFF TGTGCCAGTAAAGGGACCGGGACAGGGGCCACCGGGGAGCTGTTTTTT
TRBJ2-1 TRBV7-3 TRBD2 . CASTSETGLAYNEQFF TGTGCCAGCACCTCCGAAACGGGACTAGCGTACAATGAGCAGTTCTTC
TRBJ2-7 TRBV7-8 . . CASSLRTAPGTTGQYF TGTGCCAGCAGCTTGAGGACCGCGCCTGGAACTACGGGGCAGTACTTC
TRBJ2-1 TRBV19 . . CASSPEMGGHYNEQFF TGTGCCAGTAGTCCGGAGATGGGGGGGCACTACAATGAGCAGTTCTTC
TRBJ2-7 TRBV4-1 TRBD2 . CASSQDWTSGLTYEQYF TGCGCCAGCAGCCAAGACTGGACTAGCGGATTGACCTACGAGCAGTACTTC
TRBJ1-2 TRBV20-1 TRBD1 . CSARQGDGYTF TGCAGTGCTAGACAGGGGGATGGCTACACCTTC
TRBJ1-2 TRBV5-1 . . CASSLGQSYGYTF TGCGCCAGCAGCTTGGGACAGTCCTATGGCTACACCTTC
TRBJ1-2 TRBV11-2 . . CASSPGDYGYTF TGTGCCAGCAGCCCCGGGGACTATGGCTACACCTTC
TRBJ2-3 TRBV4-1 . . CASSQGSRRSTDTQYF TGCGCCAGCAGCCAAGGTTCCCGGAGGAGCACAGATACGCAGTATTTT
TRBJ2-2 TRBV30 . . CAWRGHQNTGELFF TGTGCCTGGAGAGGTCACCAGAACACCGGGGAGCTGTTTTTT
TRBJ2-3 TRBV19 TRBD2 . CASRGRADTQYF TGTGCCAGTAGAGGGAGGGCAGATACGCAGTATTTT
TRBJ1-2 TRBV6-5 . . CASSYLTDGGYTF TGTGCCAGCAGTTACCTTACTGACGGGGGCTACACCTTC
TRBJ2-1 TRBV5-1 TRBD1 . CASSLVPGQNYNEQFF TGCGCCAGCAGCTTGGTACCGGGACAGAACTACAATGAGCAGTTCTTC
TRBJ1-2 TRBV7-2 . once CASSLVPGAGGYGYTF TGTGCCAGCAGCTTAGTCCCAGGGGCCGGAGGCTATGGCTACACCTTC
TRBJ2-3 TRBV6-1 . . CASSEWTPDTQYF TGTGCCAGCAGTGAGTGGACACCAGATACGCAGTATTTT
TRBJ1-2 TRBV29-1 TRBD1 . CSVENRGEYGYTF TGCAGCGTTGAAAACAGGGGGGAGTATGGCTACACCTTC
TRBJ2-2 TRBV7-9 TRBD2 . CASSLGGLAGPANTGELFF TGTGCCAGCAGCTTAGGGGGACTAGCGGGACCGGCGAACACCGGGGAGCTGTTTTTT
TRBJ1-4 TRBV4-3 . . CASSQDRGRNEKLFF TGCGCCAGCAGCCAAGATCGGGGCCGTAATGAAAAACTGTTTTTT
TRBJ2-7 TRBV6-1 . once CASTKGAYEQYF TGTGCCAGCACTAAAGGGGCCTACGAGCAGTACTTC
TRBJ2-1 TRBV15 TRBD2 . CATSSGTSGRTEQFF TGTGCCACCAGCTCCGGGACTAGCGGGAGGACTGAGCAGTTCTTC
TRBJ2-7 TRBV21-1 . . CASNPTGSSHEQYF TGTGCCAGCAACCCGACAGGGTCAAGCCACGAGCAGTACTTC
TRBJ1-5 TRBV7-2 . . CASSLAHGSSQPQHF TGTGCCAGCAGCTTAGCGCACGGGAGTAGTCAGCCCCAGCATTTT
TRBJ2-5 TRBV5-1 TRBD2 . CASSALAGPQETQYF TGCGCCAGCAGCGCCTTAGCGGGCCCCCAAGAGACCCAGTACTTC
TRBJ1-2 TRBV18 . . CASSPLERDGYTF TGTGCCAGCTCACCACTAGAGAGGGACGGCTACACCTTC
TRBJ2-1 TRBV7-9 TRBD2 . CASSFAGGPPDNEQFF TGTGCCAGCAGCTTCGCGGGAGGGCCGCCGGATAATGAGCAGTTCTTC
TRBJ1-3 TRBV6-5 . . CASSYQIQAGNTIYF TGTGCCAGCAGTTACCAGATCCAGGCTGGAAACACCATATATTTT
TRBJ2-1 TRBV4-1 . . CASSPIGDYNEQFF TGCGCCAGCAGTCCTATTGGGGATTACAATGAGCAGTTCTTC
TRBJ2-1 TRBV5-4 TRBD2 . CASSDPLTSGKTLGGNEQFF TGTGCCAGCAGCGACCCCCTGACTAGCGGGAAGACCTTGGGGGGAAATGAGCAGTTCTTC
TRBJ2-7 TRBV4-2 TRBD2 . CASSAGDGRAAYEQYF TGTGCCAGCAGCGCGGGTGACGGGAGGGCCGCCTACGAGCAGTACTTC